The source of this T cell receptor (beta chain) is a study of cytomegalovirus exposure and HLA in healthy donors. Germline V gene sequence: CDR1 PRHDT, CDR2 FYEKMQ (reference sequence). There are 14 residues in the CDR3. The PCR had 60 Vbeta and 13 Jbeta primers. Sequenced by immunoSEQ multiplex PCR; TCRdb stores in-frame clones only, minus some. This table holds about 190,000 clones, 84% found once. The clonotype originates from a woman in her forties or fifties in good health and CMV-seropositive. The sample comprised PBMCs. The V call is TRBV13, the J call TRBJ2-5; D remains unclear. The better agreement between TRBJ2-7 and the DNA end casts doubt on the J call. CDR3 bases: TGTGCCAGCAGCTTAGGTCTTAGCTTCTACGAGCAGTACTTC. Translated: CASSLGLSFYEQYF.